This T cell receptor (beta chain) was sequenced in a study of post-analysis software for immune sequencing data. For the study at large: Courses of disease covered relapsing-remitting, secondary progressive and progressive-relapsing multiple sclerosis. General study findings and limits: About five TRBV segments, including TRBV5-6, TRBV5-1 and TRBV20-1, were more frequent in patients than controls. Same-batch samples co-clustered strongly by F measure. Comparison with controls showed significantly lower normalized Chao1 diversity in multiple sclerosis patients.

The V segment lost 6 bases and the J segment 1 base; nucleotides outside the gene matches: 6. The CDR3 runs 15 residues. Germline assignment: CDR1 MNHEY and CDR2 SMNVEV (reference sequence). The library was made from cDNA and included unique molecular identifiers. Each sample of about 0.9 to 11 million input T cells yielded 500,000 or so cDNA molecules, so each molecule approximated one T cell. TCRdb called the PCR reads again in MiXCR, with one record for every CDR3 protein. The sample has hundreds of thousands of distinct CDR3 sequences, approximately 30% seen once. This clonotype has a handful of counts. Its antigen is undetermined.

The receptor was derived from a girl under 18 with multiple sclerosis. The sequencing input was blood. V usage is TRBV27 and J usage is TRBJ2-3; 8 nucleotides line up with TRBD2. CDR3 region: CASRNRGGGTDTQYF. DNA for the CDR3: TGTGCCAGCAGGAACCGGGGGGGAGGCACAGATACGCAGTATTTT.